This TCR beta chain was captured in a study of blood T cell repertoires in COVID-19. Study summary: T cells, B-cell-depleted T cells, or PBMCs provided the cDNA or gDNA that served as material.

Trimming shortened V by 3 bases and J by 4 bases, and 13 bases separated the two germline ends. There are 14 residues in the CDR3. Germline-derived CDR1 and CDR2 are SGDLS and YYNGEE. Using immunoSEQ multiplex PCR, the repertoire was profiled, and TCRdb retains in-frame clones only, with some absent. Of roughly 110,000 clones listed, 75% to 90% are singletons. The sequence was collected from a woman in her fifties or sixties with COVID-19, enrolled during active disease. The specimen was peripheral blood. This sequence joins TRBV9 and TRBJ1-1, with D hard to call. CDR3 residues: CASSGVLSGTEAFF. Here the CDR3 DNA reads TGTGCCAGCAGCGGTGTTCTGAGCGGCACTGAAGCTTTCTTT.